These 8 T cell receptor beta chains were sequenced from one sample in a study of T cell responses to AZD1222 COVID-19 vaccine. Produced via immunoSEQ multiplex PCR; TCRdb's table is partial and in-frame only. The table has approximately 64,000 clones, roughly 84% seen once; the top ten hold less than 9.5%. The input for sequencing was peripheral blood, taken on day 0 of AZD1222 vaccination. The receptor source for this set is an adult in good health.

The genes are TRBV5-4 and TRBJ1-2; 7 nucleotides line up with TRBD1. Germline V lookup: CDR1 SGHNT, CDR2 YYREEE (reference sequence). After removal of 9 bases from V and 2 bases from J, the junction contained 13 bases not matched to a gene. The CDR3 runs 15 residues. The CDR3 coding sequence is TGTGCCACCATGTTGGGGCAGGACAGGAACTATGGCTACACCTTC. Its translation: CATMLGQDRNYGYTF.

J is TRBJ1-5 and V is TRBV15; 7 bases are a match to TRBD1. The junction had 6 bases not matched to a gene; V was cut back by 0 bases and J by 4 bases. The germline V gene has CDR1 LNHNV and CDR2 YYDKDF (reference sequence). This CDR3 has 16 amino acids. The DNA for the CDR3 is TGTGCCACCAGCAGAGACAAGGGGGCTAGTAATCAGCCCCAGCATTTT. It codes for CATSRDKGASNQPQHF.

This clone was counted a single time. The genes are TRBV6-2 or TRBV6-3 and TRBJ1-2, with D possibly TRBD1 on 5 matching bases. The CDR3 contains 15 residues. V shed 4 bases and J shed 0 bases, with 12 bases lying between them. Germline-derived CDR1 and CDR2 are MNHEY and SVGEGT. The CDR3 DNA is TGTGCCAGCAGTTCAGGGCCTCCGACTAACTATGGCTACACCTTC. It codes for CASSSGPPTNYGYTF.

The DNA of the CDR3 is TGTGCCAGCAGCAAAAGGGGGCGAACGAACTCCTACGAGCAGTACTTC. Amino acids: CASSKRGRTNSYEQYF. The V and J genes are TRBV21-1 and TRBJ2-7; TRBD1 reflects the table's D call only, with no check against the DNA. TRBV21-1 is recorded as a pseudogene. CDR3 size: 16 residues.

V gene TRBV6-2 or TRBV6-3 combines with J gene TRBJ2-6; TRBD2 might be the D (5 bases). Germline CDR1 is MNHEY and CDR2 is SVGEGT. Trimming shortened V by 8 bases and J by 3 bases, and 23 bases separated the two germline ends. The CDR3 length is 18 residues. CDR3 DNA sequence: TGTGCCAGCGGCCCCCACCCTGGAGGTGATGATGGGGCCAACGTCCTGACTTTC. Translated, it gives CASGPHPGGDDGANVLTF.

The rearrangement joins TRBV25-1 to TRBJ1-1; no clear D gene. The CDR3 extends over 13 amino acids. With 3 bases removed from V and 1 base from J, the gap between germline ends came to 6 bases. Germline CDR1 MGHDK, CDR2 SYGVNS. DNA for the CDR3: TGTGCCAGCAGTGACAGGAGGAACACTGAAGCTTTCTTT. Its protein product is CASSDRRNTEAFF.

The chain uses TRBV6-1 and TRBJ1-2, with D hard to call. Per germline, CDR1 MNHNS and CDR2 SASEGT. V was pared by 0 bases and J by 1 base, with 3 bases between. CDR3 size: 13 residues. CDR3 sequence (DNA): TGTGCCAGCAGTGAAGCGCGTAACTATGGCTACACCTTC. It translates to CASSEARNYGYTF.

This chain connects TRBV28 to TRBJ2-4, with D unresolved. CDR3 length: 15 amino acids. Germline loops: CDR1 MDHEN, CDR2 SYDVKM. The ends were cut back, 3 bases at V and 0 bases at J, with 9 bases in the middle. CDR3 amino acids: CASSFSRSAKNIQYF. The CDR3 coding sequence is TGTGCCAGCAGTTTTAGTCGGTCAGCCAAAAACATTCAGTACTTC. The variable domain in full, completed from reference TRBV28 and TRBJ2-4, reads DVKVTQSSRYLVKRTGEKVFLECVQDMDHENMFWYRQDPGLGLRLIYFSYDVKMKEKGDIPEGYSVSREKKERFSLILESASTNQTSMYLCASSFSRSAKNIQYFGAGTRLSVL.